The rows below give T cell receptor beta chains drawn from one sample of a study of CXCR3-negative and CXCR3-positive naive CD8 T cells. No DNA is given; TCRdb re-called the 5' RACE reads and lists each CDR3 protein once. This sample carries approximately 49,000 distinct CDR3 sequences, with 15% going to the ten biggest clones. Material for sequencing was memory CD8+ T cells from blood. These receptors all come from a human donor in good health. Some clones in this sample may be carry-over from other donors' samples. The CDR3 runs from the conserved cysteine through the conserved F or W. Where a row states a size, it is once, few, many or the class of an expanded clone; other rows omit it.

>TRBJ2-1|TRBV29-1|.
CSVVAGDSAYNEQFF
>TRBJ2-3|TRBV28|.
CASQSSDTQYF
>TRBJ1-2|TRBV6-2/TRBV6-3|.
CASSYSSSGSYGYTF
>TRBJ2-3|TRBV12-3/TRBV12-4|.
CASSSNHGLVGDTQYF
>TRBJ1-1|TRBV20-1|.
CSLAGWGNTEAFF
>TRBJ2-3|TRBV27|.
CASSPGLGTFEGTQYF
>TRBJ1-1|TRBV19|.
CASSIWGAGEAFF
>TRBJ2-7|TRBV20-1|.
CSASSQFSYEQYF
>TRBJ1-5|TRBV2|.
CASSESAVSNQPQHF
>TRBJ2-1|TRBV4-3|medium-sized
CASSQDGASGGISYNEQFF
>TRBJ1-2|TRBV5-1|.
CASSLDAFNYGYTF
>TRBJ2-6|TRBV6-2/TRBV6-3|.
CASSYGDGSGANVLTF
>TRBJ2-3|TRBV12-3/TRBV12-4|.
CASSFEGARGDTQYF
>TRBJ1-1|TRBV15|.
CATSRRGTEAFF
>TRBJ2-1|TRBV5-1|large
CASNRGYNNEQFF
>TRBJ2-1|TRBV11-3|.
CASRHLPYGTEQFF
>TRBJ1-1|TRBV5-1|.
CASSQTRDSLGNTEAFF
>TRBJ2-7|TRBV4-1|.
CASSQVIAGGREQYF
>TRBJ1-1|TRBV24-1|.
CATSDTKGGRDTEAFF
>TRBJ2-3|TRBV29-1|.
CSVEDWGQGDGTDTQYF
>TRBJ2-7|TRBV2|.
CASSAWNYEQYF
>TRBJ2-3|TRBV28|.
CASSFGWRDTQYF
>TRBJ2-2|TRBV29-1|.
CSVDIGAWGELFF
>TRBJ2-7|TRBV29-1|.
CSGGTGNEQYF
>TRBJ2-2|TRBV12-3/TRBV12-4|.
CASSLKGMRYTGELFF
>TRBJ2-1|TRBV20-1|.
CSAAYMESGYNEQFF
>TRBJ2-7|TRBV6-5|.
CASSQQGYEQYF
>TRBJ2-2|TRBV29-1|.
CSAMAGTSGRELFF
>TRBJ2-7|TRBV7-9|.
CASSWDRSSYEQYF
>TRBJ1-5|TRBV15|.
CATSRATGTGVSSQPQHF
>TRBJ2-7|TRBV4-2|.
CASSQDEAGYNEQYF
>TRBJ1-5|TRBV29-1|.
CSVGGDHQPQHF
>TRBJ1-1|TRBV29-1|.
CSVDGEANEAFF
>TRBJ2-7|TRBV7-9|.
CASSSNRGAAYEQYF
>TRBJ1-5|TRBV25-1|.
CASSRISSNQPQHF
>TRBJ2-7|TRBV6-2/TRBV6-3|.
CASRLDRGLSYEQYF
>TRBJ1-5|TRBV20-1|.
CSARTGHENEPQHF
>TRBJ2-5|TRBV12-3/TRBV12-4|.
CASRRQGARETQYF
>TRBJ2-7|TRBV29-1|.
CSVEWGQGAGEQYF
>TRBJ2-2|TRBV24-1|.
CATSDLKAEVGGELFF
>TRBJ2-7|TRBV29-1|.
CSVEVGINEQYF
>TRBJ2-7|TRBV5-1|.
CASSGLEGSTDHSYEQYF
>TRBJ1-2|TRBV6-5|.
CASSYSRPLNGYTF
>TRBJ1-5|TRBV25-1|.
CASSEQGAFGAQHF
>TRBJ1-2|TRBV4-1|.
CASSRFPGDGYTF
>TRBJ2-5|TRBV15|.
CATSRESAETQYF
>TRBJ1-2|TRBV28|.
CASSQTHTGNGYTF
>TRBJ2-1|TRBV6-1|.
CASSAPGGAGNEQFF
>TRBJ2-7|TRBV20-1|.
CSAWGGGDSYEQYF
>TRBJ2-3|TRBV2|.
CASSYNPRGLDTDTQYF
>TRBJ2-1|TRBV28|.
CASTESGYNEQFF
>TRBJ1-5|TRBV27|.
CASSPSQGEVSQPQHF
>TRBJ2-1|TRBV7-6|.
CASSLARGGLNNEQFF
>TRBJ2-2|TRBV7-9|.
CAGATSAANTGELFF
>TRBJ2-3|TRBV5-5|.
CASSLVSSTDTQYF
>TRBJ2-3|TRBV29-1|.
CSVEVGRGGADTQYF
>TRBJ2-7|TRBV20-1|.
CSARMGNGYEQYF
>TRBJ2-1|TRBV28|.
CASSFSVAGEYNEQFF
>TRBJ1-2|TRBV29-1|.
CSVETGGEYYGYTF
>TRBJ2-2|TRBV12-3/TRBV12-4|.
CASSFPNTGELFF